The source of this TCR beta chain is a study of regulatory T cells in long-lasting Graves disease. Through Arm-PCR of CDR3 regions and iRepertoire HTBI primers, TCR beta libraries were built. One entry per CDR3 protein results from TCRdb running MiXCR on the multiplex PCR reads. The profile shows about 530,000 distinct CDR3 sequences, about 15% of them singletons. The CDR3 runs to 15 residues. V dropped 0 bases and J dropped 1; count of bases not matched to a gene: 2. Germline CDR1 MNHEY, CDR2 SVGEGT. Time point indicated: newly diagnosed GD, antithyroid drugs for less than 3 months. RNA from PBMCs was the source of the TCR library. Patients of an endocrinology department in Xi'an, China, were included. This clonotype was counted between two and nine times. The same data also contributed to another study, on T cells in Graves' hyperthyroidism and ophthalmopathy.

This sequence joins TRBV6-2 or TRBV6-3 and TRBJ2-7, with TRBD1 matching 8 bases. The sequences come from peripheral blood mononuclear cells (PBMCs), collected at new diagnosis, from a patient treated with antithyroid drugs. This clonotype originated in a woman aged 35-65 years with Graves disease. The DNA for the CDR3 is TGTGCCAGCAGTTACTCCGGGACAGGTTCCTACGAGCAGTACTTC. Residues: CASSYSGTGSYEQYF.